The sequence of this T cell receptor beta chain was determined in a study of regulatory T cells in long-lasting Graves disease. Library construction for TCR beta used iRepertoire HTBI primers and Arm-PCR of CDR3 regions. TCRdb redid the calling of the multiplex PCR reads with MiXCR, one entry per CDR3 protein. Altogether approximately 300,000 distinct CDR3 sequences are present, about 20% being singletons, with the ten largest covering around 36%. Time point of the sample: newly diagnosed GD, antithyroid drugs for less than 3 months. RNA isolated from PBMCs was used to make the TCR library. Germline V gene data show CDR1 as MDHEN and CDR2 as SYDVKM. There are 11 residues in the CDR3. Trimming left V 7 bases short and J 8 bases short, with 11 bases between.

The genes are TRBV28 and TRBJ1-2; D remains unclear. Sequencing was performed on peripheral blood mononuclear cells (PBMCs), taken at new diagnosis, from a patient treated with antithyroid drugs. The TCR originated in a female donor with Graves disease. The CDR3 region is CASTGFWGYTF. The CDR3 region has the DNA TGTGCCAGCACAGGTTTCTGGGGCTACACCTTC.